This T cell receptor (beta chain) is from a study of shared clonotypes between healthy human individuals. Unmatched junction bases numbered 22, after V lost 0 bases and J lost 9 bases. Germline lookup yields CDR1 SGHNT and CDR2 YYREEE (reference sequence). The CDR3 contains 20 residues. Several immunoSEQ 96-well plates shared each subset's DNA, each plate a replicate. The protocol was immunoSEQ multiplex PCR, while the TCRdb copy is restricted to in-frame clones and leaves out a portion. The repertoire holds about 1.1 million clones, with approximately 75% as singletons. Overall study findings and caveats: Sequencing depth was expected to influence donor clonotype sharing. Compared with clonotypes that all four donors shared, non-shared clonotypes had lower generation probabilities. Only a few donors were included, so the genetic and exposure-history diversity represented was limited.

The sample holds many counts of this clone. Its antigen is unknown. The gene calls are TRBV5-4 and TRBJ2-1; 9 bases map to TRBD2. The material sequenced was memory CD4+ T cells from PBMCs. The subset: CD45RA-negative fraction. The origin of this receptor is a man in his late teens or twenties in good health. Some clones in this sample may be carry-over from other donors' samples. The CDR3 spells CASSLVLGGRANSLGGEQFF. The CDR3, as DNA: TGTGCCAGCAGCTTGGTGTTGGGCGGGAGGGCGAACTCACTCGGGGGTGAGCAGTTCTTC.